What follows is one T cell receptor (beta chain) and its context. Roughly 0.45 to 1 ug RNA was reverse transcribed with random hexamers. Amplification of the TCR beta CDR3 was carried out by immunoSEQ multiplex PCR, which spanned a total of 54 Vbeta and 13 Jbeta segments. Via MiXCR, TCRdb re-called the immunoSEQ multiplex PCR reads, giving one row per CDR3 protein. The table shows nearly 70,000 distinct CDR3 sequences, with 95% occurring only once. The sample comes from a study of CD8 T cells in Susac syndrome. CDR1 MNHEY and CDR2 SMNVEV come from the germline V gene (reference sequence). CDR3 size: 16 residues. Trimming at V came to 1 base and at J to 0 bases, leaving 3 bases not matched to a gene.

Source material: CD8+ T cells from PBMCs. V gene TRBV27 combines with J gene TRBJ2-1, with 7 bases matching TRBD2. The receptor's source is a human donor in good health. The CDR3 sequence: CASSLLGGFSYNEQFF. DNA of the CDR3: TGTGCCAGCAGTTTATTGGGGGGGTTCTCCTACAATGAGCAGTTCTTC.